Each of the 13 T cell receptor beta chains below was sequenced from the same sample in a study of CD4+ T cells in melanoma. This table comes from immunoSEQ multiplex PCR, and its TCRdb copy is limited to in-frame clones, with some not included. The sample contains about 15,000 clones, roughly 66% of which appear only once. Sequenced: cells from a culture (not recorded whether cultured in vitro). These TCRs come from a human donor with melanoma.

The J gene is TRBJ2-7, the V gene TRBV5-1, with 7 bases identical to TRBD1. J gave up 1 base and V 5 bases, and 6 bases lay outside the gene matches. Germline CDR1 reads SGHRS; CDR2 reads YFSETQ. The CDR3 loop spans 14 amino acids. The CDR3 DNA reads TGCGCCAGCAGACGGGGACAGCAGTCCTACGAGCAGTACTTC. Its translation is CASRRGQQSYEQYF.

This clone has a single count. The rearrangement uses TRBV5-1 and TRBJ1-1; 9 nucleotides align to TRBD1. With 4 bases clipped from V and 5 bases from J, the junction kept 6 bases outside the gene matches. The germline CDR1 and CDR2 sequences are SGHRS and YFSETQ. CDR3 length: 14 residues. CDR3 amino acids: CASSIGQGRTEAFF. The CDR3 DNA reads TGCGCCAGCAGCATTGGACAGGGGAGGACTGAAGCTTTCTTT.

V is TRBV11-2 and J is TRBJ2-4; D may match TRBD1 or TRBD2 (6 bases each). Germline-derived CDR1 and CDR2 are SGHAT and FQNNGV. The V end was cut by 3 bases, the J end by 0 bases, with 21 bases between. The CDR3 runs 19 residues. CDR3 bases: TGTGCCAGCAGCTTCCCCCGGGGGCGGGATCTATTAGCCAAAAACATTCAGTACTTC. As protein: CASSFPRGRDLLAKNIQYF.

This chain connects TRBV7-2 to TRBJ2-3; D gene unclear. This CDR3 region has 12 residues. CDR1 is SGHTA, CDR2 FQGNSA, per germline. The V end lost 6 bases, the J end lost 6 bases, and 10 bases lay between the germline ends. CDR3 nucleotide sequence: TGTGCCAGCAGTCTGAATCGGGATACGCAGTATTTT. Amino acid sequence: CASSLNRDTQYF.

This chain uses TRBV5-1 with TRBJ1-2; the D gene is possibly TRBD1 (5 bases). Trimming pared 0 bases from V and 2 bases from J, leaving 11 bases between. CDR1 and CDR2 (germline): SGHRS, YFSETQ. There are 15 residues in the CDR3. The CDR3 reads CASSLDRLSNYGYTF. The CDR3 DNA is TGCGCCAGCAGCTTGGACAGGCTGTCGAACTATGGCTACACCTTC. The full variable domain, its missing parts supplied by reference TRBV5-1 and TRBJ1-2, is KAGVTQTPRYLIKTRGQQVTLSCSPISGHRSVSWYQQTPGQGLQFLFEYFSETQRNKGNFPGRFSGRQFSNSRSEMNVSTLELGDSALYLCASSLDRLSNYGYTFGSGTRLTVV.

Written as DNA, the CDR3 is TGCAGCGTTGGTGCTCAAGGTATCCAGAAAAGGGTTTTCTTT. It translates to CSVGAQGIQKRVFF. The chain has TRBV29-1 and TRBJ1-1; D gene unclear. The CDR3 has 14 amino acids. V was trimmed by 4 bases and J by 13 bases, leaving 25 bases between them. Germline V gene sequence: CDR1 SQVTM, CDR2 ANQGSEA.

The chain uses TRBV5-6 and TRBJ1-1; 7 bases agree with TRBD1. Per the germline V gene, CDR1 is SGHDT and CDR2 is YYEEEE. With V trimmed by 4 bases and J by 5 bases, 5 bases remained unmatched. This CDR3 is 13 amino acids long. CDR3 loop: CASSLGTATEAFF. For the CDR3, the DNA is TGTGCCAGCAGCCTCGGGACAGCTACTGAAGCTTTCTTT. The whole variable domain, filled in from reference TRBV5-6 and TRBJ1-1, reads DAGVTQSPTHLIKTRGQQVTLRCSPKSGHDTVSWYQQALGQGPQFIFQYYEEEERQRGNFPDRFSGHQFPNYSSELNVNALLLGDSALYLCASSLGTATEAFFGQGTRLTVV.

The genes are TRBV10-1 and TRBJ1-6; D is ambiguous. The V end was cut by 11 bases, the J end by 3 bases, with 8 bases between. This CDR3 region has 12 residues. In germline, CDR1 is WNHNN, CDR2 SYGVQD (reference sequence). This CDR3 is CAGWDYNSPLHF. For the CDR3, the DNA is TGCGCCGGGTGGGACTATAATTCACCCCTCCACTTT.

The chain has TRBV6-6 and TRBJ1-1, with D possibly matching TRBD1 (5 bases). V was shortened by 6 bases and J by 5 bases, with 13 bases between the two germline ends. Germline CDR1 MNHNY, CDR2 SVGAGI (reference sequence). The CDR3 has 13 residues. The CDR3 is CASRTPKGTEAFF. DNA of the CDR3: TGTGCCAGCAGGACACCTAAGGGGACTGAAGCTTTCTTT.

The chain couples TRBV2 to TRBJ2-7; TRBD1 or TRBD2 may be the D gene (5 bases each). The V end lost 7 bases, the J end lost 7 bases, and 20 bases lay between the germline ends. Germline-derived CDR1 and CDR2 are SNHLY and FYNNEI. There are 14 residues in the CDR3. This chain's CDR3 is CASNRDAASGEQYF. As DNA, the CDR3 is TGTGCCAGCAACCGGGACGCAGCGTCGGGGGAGCAGTACTTC.

V gene TRBV5-1 combines with J gene TRBJ1-3; D is undetermined. V was pared by 0 bases and J by 2 bases, with 6 bases between. This CDR3 has 14 residues. Germline assignment: CDR1 SGHRS and CDR2 YFSETQ. DNA for the CDR3: TGCGCCAGCAGCTTGGCCGGGGCTGGAAACACCATATATTTT. Protein product: CASSLAGAGNTIYF.

The chain carries TRBV4-1 and TRBJ2-1; 9 nucleotides match TRBD2. The germline V gene has CDR1 MGHRA and CDR2 YSYEKL. The CDR3 is 15 residues long. J lost 8 bases, V lost 6 bases, and 11 bases had no gene match. CDR3 amino acids: CASRLHGTSLDEQFF. CDR3 DNA: TGCGCCAGCAGACTTCACGGGACTAGCCTCGATGAGCAGTTCTTC.

The chain is built from TRBV7-2 and TRBJ2-7, with D tentatively TRBD1 (6 bases). V lost 2 bases and J 13 bases, leaving 15 bases between the germline ends. Germline values: CDR1 SGHTA, CDR2 FQGNSA. This CDR3 has 12 residues. The CDR3 DNA is TGTGCCAGCAGCTTAAATAGACAGGAGTCATACTTC. Amino acids: CASSLNRQESYF. Variable domain in full (rest from reference TRBV7-2 and TRBJ2-7): GAGVSQSPSNKVTEKGKDVELRCDPISGHTALYWYRQSLGQGLEFLIYFQGNSAPDKSGLPSDRFSAERTGGSVSTLTIQRTQQEDSAVYLCASSLNRQESYFGPGTRLTVT.